This T cell receptor beta chain was profiled in a study of identical twins. TCRdb passed the 5' RACE reads through MiXCR, listing each CDR3 protein once. The table lists 200,000 or so distinct CDR3 sequences, approximately 15% of them singletons, with around two fifths in the top ten. These data also featured in a second study, about T cells expressing NK-cell markers. In that study: Several experiments added an anti-gamma-delta TCR antibody to sort only alpha-beta TCR T cells.

This receptor was obtained from a woman aged 18 to 35 in good health. Sequencing was done on a sample of CD8+ T cells sorted from blood.

This CDR3 is CASSHKGGPKPAYEQYF. The CDR3 region has the DNA TGTGCCAGCAGCCACAAAGGGGGGCCTAAGCCTGCCTACGAGCAGTACTTC. This rearrangement joins TRBV5-6 to TRBJ2-7, with D perhaps TRBD1 or TRBD2 (6 bases each). CDR3 length: 17 amino acids. V was clipped by 4 bases and J by 2 bases, with 22 bases between them. The germline CDR1 and CDR2 sequences are SGHDT and YYEEEE.